This TCR beta chain comes out of a study of blood T cells in healthy people across ages. This clonotype was detected only a few times. Germline V gene data show CDR1 as SQVTM and CDR2 as ANQGSEA. The germline V and J ends were trimmed by 6 bases and 8 bases, with 19 bases remaining between them. The CDR3 extends over 14 amino acids. Next came a second PCR, run for roughly 6 to 11 cycles, which used a sample-barcoded 5' primer along with a J-beta primer mix. TCRdb redid the calling of the 5' RACE reads with MiXCR, one entry per CDR3 protein. Of around 690,000 distinct CDR3 sequences detected, roughly 50% appear once; the ten largest clones hold over 30%.

V gene TRBV29-1 combines with J gene TRBJ1-4; D may be TRBD1 (6 bases). The sequencing sample was made of blood. This sequence originates from a man aged 55 to 70 in good health. CDR3 residues: CSVRKGGPGEKLFF. The DNA of the CDR3 is TGCAGCGTCAGAAAGGGGGGGCCTGGGGAAAAACTGTTTTTT.